The 23 T cell receptor beta chains presented below share a single source sample, sequenced in a study of blood T cell repertoires in COVID-19. Profiling relied on immunoSEQ multiplex PCR, and the TCRdb table lists in-frame clones only, not all of them. The data hold 140,000 to 150,000 clones, with roughly 84% observed a single time. Material for sequencing was peripheral blood. The source of these receptors is a man aged 55 to 70 with active or convalescent COVID-19.

This clone was counted only a few times. The chain couples TRBV5-1 to TRBJ1-1; D call uncertain. CDR3 length equals 14 residues. The V and J ends lost 5 bases and 3 bases respectively, with 14 bases between them. Germline V gene lookup returns CDR1 SGHRS and CDR2 YFSETQ. The CDR3, as DNA: TGCGCCAGCAGTGTGGCCAGAACGCACACTGAAGCTTTCTTT. It is translated as CASSVARTHTEAFF.

The table lists this clone with a few counts. This chain links TRBV6-1 with TRBJ2-7, with a possible D match to TRBD1 (5 bases). The CDR3 loop spans 16 amino acids. From germline, CDR1 is MNHNS and CDR2 SASEGT. The V end lost 3 bases, the J end lost 0 bases, and 15 bases lay between the germline ends. The CDR3 region is CASSDRRQSISYEQYF. CDR3 DNA: TGTGCCAGCAGTGACCGCCGACAGTCTATCTCCTACGAGCAGTACTTC.

The V gene is TRBV27, the J gene TRBJ1-1; D uncertain. The germline V gene has CDR1 MNHEY and CDR2 SMNVEV (reference sequence). Trimming stripped 4 bases from V and 0 bases from J, with 6 bases between. The CDR3 is 13 residues long. As DNA, the CDR3 is TGTGCCAGCAGTTCTCAGTTGAACACTGAAGCTTTCTTT. Translation: CASSSQLNTEAFF.

The chain combines TRBV7-8 with TRBJ2-7; D perhaps matches TRBD2 (6 bases). Trimming took off 1 base at V and 7 bases at J, with 23 bases between the two ends. The CDR3 totals 17 residues. Germline V gives CDR1 SGHVS, CDR2 FQNEAQ. The CDR3 DNA reads as TGTGCCAGCAGCTTAGGGTTTAGAGCGGGTACCTACGAGGAGCAGTACGTC. Its protein is CASSLGFRAGTYEEQYV.

V gene TRBV27 combines with J gene TRBJ2-1; 8 positions agree with TRBD2. Trimming took 6 bases from V and 4 from J; bases not matched to a gene: 5. Germline loops: CDR1 MNHEY, CDR2 SMNVEV (reference sequence). This CDR3 spans 14 amino acids. The CDR3 protein is CASRSGGVYNEQFF. The CDR3 DNA is TGTGCCAGCAGAAGCGGGGGAGTTTACAATGAGCAGTTCTTC.

This clone has just a few counts. The V call is TRBV10-2, the J call TRBJ1-1; weak D call: TRBD1 (6 bases). This CDR3 contains 15 residues. Germline CDR1 is WSHSY and CDR2 is SAAADI. Trimming pared 4 bases from V and 5 bases from J, leaving 17 bases between. CDR3 sequence reads: CASSGGGPTTTEAFF. DNA for the CDR3: TGCGCCAGCAGTGGGGGGGGCCCAACCACAACTGAAGCTTTCTTT.

The rearrangement joins TRBV6-5 to TRBJ1-2; D is undetermined. From germline, CDR1 is MNHEY and CDR2 SVGAGI. Trimming shortened V by 6 bases and J by 6 bases, and 14 bases separated the two germline ends. The CDR3 sequence is 13 residues long. Written as DNA, the CDR3 is TGTGCCAGCAGCTCCCCGCGAGCTGATGGCTACACCTTC. Its translation: CASSSPRADGYTF.

The CDR3 protein is CASSHGENTEAFF. In DNA form, the CDR3 reads TGCGCCAGCAGCCATGGAGAAAACACTGAAGCTTTCTTT. The rearrangement uses TRBV4-3 and TRBJ1-1; no firm D call. The CDR3 extends over 13 amino acids. Per germline, CDR1 LGHNA and CDR2 YSLEER. The ends were cut back, 3 bases at V and 2 bases at J, with 7 bases in the middle.

This clone was recorded only once. The chain employs TRBV24-1 and TRBJ1-5; perhaps TRBD1 as D (6 bases). Trimming shortened V by 3 bases and J by 1 base, and 9 bases separated the two germline ends. CDR3 length equals 15 residues. CDR1 is KGHDR and CDR2 is SFDVKD in the germline V gene. The chain's CDR3 is CATSDGGASNQPQHF. The CDR3 DNA reads TGTGCCACCAGTGATGGGGGCGCGAGCAATCAGCCCCAGCATTTT.

This rearrangement joins TRBV14 to TRBJ2-4; D unclear. V shed 3 bases and J shed 8 bases, with 5 bases lying between them. Germline CDR1 and CDR2: SGHDN and FVKESK. CDR3 length: 11 residues. This CDR3 is CASSHGDIQYF. CDR3 sequence (DNA): TGTGCCAGCAGCCACGGAGACATTCAGTACTTC.

The chain recombines TRBV7-2 with TRBJ1-2; TRBD1 matches at 7 bases. The CDR3 sequence is 14 residues long. With 5 bases clipped from V and 7 bases from J, the junction kept 10 bases outside the gene matches. Germline V gene data show CDR1 as SGHTA and CDR2 as FQGNSA. The CDR3 region is CASSLLEGAGGYTF. The CDR3 coding sequence is TGTGCCAGCAGCCTACTAGAGGGGGCGGGTGGCTACACCTTC. Full variable domain (outside the CDR3, taken from reference TRBV7-2 and TRBJ1-2): GAGVSQSPSNKVTEKGKDVELRCDPISGHTALYWYRQSLGQGLEFLIYFQGNSAPDKSGLPSDRFSAERTGGSVSTLTIQRTQQEDSAVYLCASSLLEGAGGYTFGSGTRLTVV.

V is TRBV6-5 and J is TRBJ1-1; 9 nucleotides match TRBD1. Trimming cost V 1 base and J 5 bases; bases outside gene matches: 5. CDR3 size: 15 residues. Looked up from germline, CDR1 is MNHEY and CDR2 is SVGAGI. CDR3 sequence: CASSYLTGGTTEAFF. DNA of the CDR3: TGTGCCAGCAGTTACTTGACAGGGGGGACGACTGAAGCTTTCTTT.

The chain recombines TRBV7-2 with TRBJ1-1; 7 positions agree with TRBD1. The CDR3 is 15 residues long. V lost 5 bases to trimming and J lost 1 base; unmatched junction nucleotides: 7. CDR1 and CDR2 from the germline V gene are SGHTA and FQGNSA. CDR3 nucleotide sequence: TGTGCCAGCAGCAGATACAGGGGTGGGAACACTGAAGCTTTCTTT. It translates to CASSRYRGGNTEAFF.

CDR3 loop: CASSLSPTGNYGYTF. In DNA form, the CDR3 reads TGTGCCAGCAGTCTTTCGCCGACAGGCAACTATGGCTACACCTTC. The rearrangement uses TRBV6-2 or TRBV6-3 and TRBJ1-2, with D tentatively TRBD1 (6 bases). This CDR3 comprises 15 residues. V lost 5 bases and J lost 2, with 15 bases in between. Per the germline V gene, CDR1 is MNHEY and CDR2 is SVGEGT.

The genes are TRBV4-3 and TRBJ2-1; no clear D. With 2 bases removed from V and 0 bases from J, the gap between germline ends came to 8 bases. CDR3 length equals 15 residues. CDR1 and CDR2 from the germline V gene are LGHNA and YSLEER. CDR3 bases: TGCGCCAGCAGCCAAAACATCGTCTCCTACAATGAGCAGTTCTTC. Protein: CASSQNIVSYNEQFF.

J is TRBJ2-5 and V is TRBV10-2; 9 positions match TRBD2. J gave up 2 bases and V 3 bases, and 4 bases lay outside the gene matches. The germline CDR1 and CDR2 sequences are WSHSY and SAAADI. The CDR3 runs to 15 residues. The CDR3 nucleotides are TGCGCCAGCAGTGATGTTAGCGGGAGACAAGAGACCCAGTACTTC. It translates to CASSDVSGRQETQYF.

V gene TRBV6-5 combines with J gene TRBJ1-6; D gene uncertain. The V gene's germline CDR1 is MNHEY and CDR2 SVGAGI. V was trimmed by 8 bases and J by 6 bases, leaving 8 bases between them. The CDR3 has 12 residues. The CDR3 nucleotides are TGTGCCAGCCAACAGCTTAATTCACCCCTCCACTTT. Translated, it gives CASQQLNSPLHF.

The chain has TRBV19 and TRBJ2-5, with 8 bases matching TRBD1. Germline CDR1 and CDR2: LNHDA and SQIVND (reference sequence). This CDR3 comprises 16 residues. Trimming removed 10 bases from V and 2 bases from J; junction bases left unmatched: 15. DNA of the CDR3: TGTGCCACCAACGCCAGGGGGCTAGCTGGGCAAGAGACCCAGTACTTC. Translated, it gives CATNARGLAGQETQYF.

The rearrangement links TRBV5-4 to TRBJ1-2; possible D gene TRBD1, 6 bases. This CDR3 is built from 15 residues. Germline values: CDR1 SGHNT, CDR2 YYREEE (reference sequence). Trimming left V 4 bases short and J 6 bases short, with 19 bases between. CDR3 in DNA: TGTGCCAGCAGCCACGCCCTTCAGGGGAATAATGGCTACACCTTC. Residues: CASSHALQGNNGYTF.

The chain links TRBV14 to TRBJ1-2; tentative D call: TRBD1 (6 bases). Trimming left V 1 base short and J 2 bases short, with 11 bases between. The germline CDR1 and CDR2 sequences are SGHDN and FVKESK. This CDR3 has 15 residues. In DNA form, the CDR3 reads TGTGCCAGCAGCCAAGTGACAGGTTGGAACTATGGCTACACCTTC. This encodes CASSQVTGWNYGYTF.

Only one count was recorded for this clone. This chain connects TRBV18 to TRBJ1-2, with TRBD1 matching 7 bases. V dropped 5 bases and J dropped 8; count of bases not matched to a gene: 11. CDR3 size: 14 residues. Germline-derived CDR1 and CDR2 are KGHSH and LQKENI. CDR3 DNA sequence: TGTGCCAGCTCAGCTTCGACAGGGTGGTGGGGCTACACCTTC. It translates to CASSASTGWWGYTF.

As to this clone: The sample has other DNA sequences that encode this CDR3 too. The chain uses TRBV7-9 and TRBJ2-7; 7 positions agree with TRBD1. V was pared by 5 bases and J by 4 bases, with 2 bases of the junction left unmatched. Germline V lookup: CDR1 SEHNR, CDR2 FQNEAQ (reference sequence). The CDR3 contains 12 residues. Written as DNA, the CDR3 is TGTGCCAGCAGCCCGACAGGGTACGAGCAGTACGTC. Encoded protein: CASSPTGYEQYV.

The chain employs TRBV7-9 and TRBJ2-1, with 11 bases identical to TRBD2. V was clipped by 3 bases and J by 9 bases; unmatched bases: 7. The V gene's germline CDR1 is SEHNR and CDR2 FQNEAQ (reference sequence). The CDR3 loop spans 15 amino acids. CDR3 DNA: TGTGCCAGCAGCTTTATAGCGGGAGGGCCTACTGAGCAGTTCTTC. This sequence encodes CASSFIAGGPTEQFF.